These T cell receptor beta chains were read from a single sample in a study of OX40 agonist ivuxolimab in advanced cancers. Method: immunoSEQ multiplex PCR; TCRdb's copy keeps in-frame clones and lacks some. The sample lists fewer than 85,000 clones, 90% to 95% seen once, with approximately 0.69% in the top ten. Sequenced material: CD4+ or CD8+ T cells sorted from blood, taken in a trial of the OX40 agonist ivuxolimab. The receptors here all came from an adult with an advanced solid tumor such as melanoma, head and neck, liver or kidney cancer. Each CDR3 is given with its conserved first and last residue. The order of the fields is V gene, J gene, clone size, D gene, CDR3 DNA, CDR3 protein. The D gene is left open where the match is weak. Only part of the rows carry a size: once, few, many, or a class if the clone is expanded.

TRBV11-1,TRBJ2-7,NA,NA,TGTGCCAGCAGCTTAGCGCTCGGTGGCGGCCTTTCCTACGAGCAGTACTTC,CASSLALGGGLSYEQYF
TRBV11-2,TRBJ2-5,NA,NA,TGTGCCAGCAGCTTAGAGCCCCAGCCAGGCCAAGAGACCCAGTACTTC,CASSLEPQPGQETQYF
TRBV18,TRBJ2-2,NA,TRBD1,TGTGCCAGCTCACCCCGGGACAGGGTCGCCGGGGAGCTGTTTTTT,CASSPRDRVAGELFF
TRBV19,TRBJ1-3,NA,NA,TGTGCCAGTAGTATAACAGGCAACTCTGGAAACACCATATATTTT,CASSITGNSGNTIYF
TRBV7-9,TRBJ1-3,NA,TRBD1,TGTGCCAGCAGCCACACAGGGGGGGGCGTCTATTCTGGAAACACCATATATTTT,CASSHTGGGVYSGNTIYF
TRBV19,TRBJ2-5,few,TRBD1,TGTGCCAGTAGTCCCGGACAGGGGCGACCTAAGACCCAGTACTTC,CASSPGQGRPKTQYF
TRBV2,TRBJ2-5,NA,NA,TGTGCCAGTAGGCGTACAGGGAGTTTGGGAGAGACCCAGTACTTC,CASRRTGSLGETQYF
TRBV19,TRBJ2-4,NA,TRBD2,TGTGCCAGTAGGCGGGAGGGCCTGGTAAACATTCAGTACTTC,CASRREGLVNIQYF
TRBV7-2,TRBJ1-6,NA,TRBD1,TGTGCCAGCAGCCCCTGGGACAGCTCTAATTCACCCCTCCACTTT,CASSPWDSSNSPLHF
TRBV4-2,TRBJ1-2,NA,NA,TGTGCCAGCAACCAACCAGGGGATCGGTATGGCTACACCTTC,CASNQPGDRYGYTF
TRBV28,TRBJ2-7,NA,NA,TGTGCCAGCAGTTTAGGGGGGAACTCCTACGAGCAGTACTTC,CASSLGGNSYEQYF
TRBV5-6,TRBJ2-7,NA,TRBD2,TGTGCCAGCAGCTTGTTCGGGACTAGCTCCTACGAGCAGTACTTC,CASSLFGTSSYEQYF
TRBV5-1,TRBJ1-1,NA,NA,TGCGCCAGCAGCTTGGTCCAGGGCGCGAACACTGAAGCTTTCTTT,CASSLVQGANTEAFF
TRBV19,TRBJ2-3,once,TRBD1,TGTGCCAGTAGTCCTCATACGGGACAGCTCGCGGATACGCAGTATTTT,CASSPHTGQLADTQYF
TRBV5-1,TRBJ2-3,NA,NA,TGCGCCAGCAGCTTGGAGCGGAGGGATACGCAGTATTTT,CASSLERRDTQYF
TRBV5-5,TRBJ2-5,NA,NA,TGTGCCAGCAGCTTAAGCGTCTTATCAGGGGAGACCCAGTACTTC,CASSLSVLSGETQYF
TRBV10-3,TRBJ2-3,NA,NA,TGTGCCATCAGTGGGGGGGAAGATACGCAGTATTTT,CAISGGEDTQYF
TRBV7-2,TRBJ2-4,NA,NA,TGTGCCAGCGGTATCGTGACGGTTAAAAACATTCAGTACTTC,CASGIVTVKNIQYF
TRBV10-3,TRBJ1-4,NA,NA,TGTGCCATCAGTGATGGCAGCGGGGAAAAACTGTTTTTT,CAISDGSGEKLFF
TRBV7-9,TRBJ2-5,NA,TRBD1,TGTGCCAGCAGCCATGGGACAGGGGAAGAGACCCAGTACTTC,CASSHGTGEETQYF
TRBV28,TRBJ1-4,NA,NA,TGTGCCAGCAGTCCGCCACGACCCAGGGACGGGGATAATGAAAAACTGTTTTTT,CASSPPRPRDGDNEKLFF
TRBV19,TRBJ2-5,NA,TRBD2,TGTGCCAGTAAACGGAGCGGGACCCAACAAGAGACCCAGTACTTC,CASKRSGTQQETQYF
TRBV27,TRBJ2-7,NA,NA,TGTGCCAGCAGTTCGCGGACTTCTGCCTACGAGCAGTACTTC,CASSSRTSAYEQYF
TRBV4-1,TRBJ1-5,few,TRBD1,TGCGCCAGCAGCCTTCGGGACAGGGGCAATCAGCCCCAGCATTTT,CASSLRDRGNQPQHF
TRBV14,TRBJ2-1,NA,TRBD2,TGTGCCAGCAGCCAACCCCCTCCCGGACTAGCGGGAGGGCTAGGTAATGAGCAGTTCTTC,CASSQPPPGLAGGLGNEQFF
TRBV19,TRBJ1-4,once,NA,TGTGCCACCGAAGACCGTAAAATCTCCTTGGCAACTAATGAAAAACTGTTTTTT,CATEDRKISLATNEKLFF
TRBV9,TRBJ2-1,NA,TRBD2,TGTGCCAGCAGCGTAGCTAGGGGAGTAGCGGGAGAGGATGAGCAGTTCTTC,CASSVARGVAGEDEQFF
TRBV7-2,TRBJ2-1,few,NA,TGTGCCAGCAGCTTAGCGCTGACTAACTACAATGAGCAGTTCTTC,CASSLALTNYNEQFF
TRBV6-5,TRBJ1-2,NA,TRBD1,TGTGCCAGCAGGACGGACAGGGGAAGAGGCTACACCTTC,CASRTDRGRGYTF
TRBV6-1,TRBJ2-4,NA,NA,TGTGCCAGCAGTGATCCAGGGGAAGCCAAAAACATTCAGTACTTC,CASSDPGEAKNIQYF
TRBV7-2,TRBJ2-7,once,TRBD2,TGTGCCAGCAGCGGAGCGGGGACTAGCGGGAGGGCCTACGAGCAGTACTTC,CASSGAGTSGRAYEQYF
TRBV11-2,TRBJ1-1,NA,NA,TGTGCCAGCAGAGGGAGGGGTCACACTGAAGCTTTCTTT,CASRGRGHTEAFF
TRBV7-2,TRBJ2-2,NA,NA,TGTGCCAGCAGCCCCCGTCTGGGCGGGGAGCTGTTTTTT,CASSPRLGGELFF